The T cell receptor beta chain described here comes from a study of T cells in Graves' hyperthyroidism and ophthalmopathy. Overall study results and limits: Among clonotypes expanded in thyroid above 0.001, most were also found in blood.

This clonotype was found many times. Its matching antigen is unknown. CDR3 length: 13 residues. The germline V and J ends were trimmed by 5 bases and 4 bases, with 11 bases remaining between them. Germline values: CDR1 MNHEY, CDR2 SVGEGT. Amplified TCR beta CDR3 regions came from RNA transcripts. The HTBI primer set drove a first-round RT-PCR of the TCR CDR3. MiXCR, applied by TCRdb to the multiplex PCR reads, yields one record per CDR3 protein. The sample has roughly 500,000 distinct CDR3 sequences, approximately 23% seen once; the top ten hold roughly 49%. The sequenced sample was blood. The TCR was taken from a woman in her 70s with Graves' ophthalmopathy. This chain links TRBV6-2 or TRBV6-3 with TRBJ1-1; D possibly corresponds to TRBD1 (6 bases). The CDR3 protein is CASSRGASTEAFF. The CDR3 DNA sequence: TGTGCCAGCAGTCGGGGGGCGAGCACTGAAGCTTTCTTT.